The TCR beta chain under discussion was sequenced for a study of long-term antiretroviral therapy in people with HIV. The CDR3 is 16 amino acids. Germline CDR1 MNHEY, CDR2 SMNVEV (reference sequence). Trimming stripped 3 bases from V and 4 bases from J, with 15 bases between. The assay used was immunoSEQ (version v3.0), run at survey level. Assay: immunoSEQ multiplex PCR; the TCRdb copy retains only in-frame clones and omits some. Counted here are about 24,000 clones, 65% to 90% occurring once; the ten biggest clones make up about 16%. V and J are TRBV27 and TRBJ1-4; D possibly corresponds to TRBD1 (5 bases). The receptor comes from a woman aged 18-29 years with HIV. Here the sequenced sample was unsorted PBMCs, taken at the start of antiretroviral therapy, before treatment. CDR3 sequence (DNA): TGTGCCAGCAGTTTGCGTGCGACAGTTAATAATGAAAAACTGTTTTTT. This gives the protein CASSLRATVNNEKLFF.